Included here is one T cell receptor beta chain sequence, with context. Its antigen is as yet unknown. This specimen belongs to a study of T cells in localized non-small cell lung cancer. V shed 6 bases, J shed 10 bases, and the junction held 11 bases outside the gene matches. The CDR3 is 15 amino acids. Per germline, CDR1 MGHDK and CDR2 SYGVNS. Assay: immunoSEQ multiplex PCR; the TCRdb copy retains only in-frame clones and omits some. The data show some 54,000 clones, with roughly 75% seen just once and around 4% held by the top ten. Study-wide results and caveats: Analysis by sequencing included only one tumor region, so heterogeneity remains possible. The appearance of a median approximately 55 of the top 100 tumor clones was seen in adjacent lung. Maximal T cell clonality occurred in uninvolved adjacent lung, with tumor ranking below it. A denser population of T cells in blood accompanied longer overall survival.

The TCR comes from a woman aged 40-69 years with stage II lung adenocarcinoma. The genes are TRBV25-1 and TRBJ1-4; 10 bases map to TRBD1. The sequences come from PBMCs, collected before any cancer treatment. The CDR3 reads CASRDVRDRGGKLFF. The CDR3 nucleotides read TGTGCCAGCAGGGATGTCCGGGACAGGGGTGGAAAACTGTTTTTT.